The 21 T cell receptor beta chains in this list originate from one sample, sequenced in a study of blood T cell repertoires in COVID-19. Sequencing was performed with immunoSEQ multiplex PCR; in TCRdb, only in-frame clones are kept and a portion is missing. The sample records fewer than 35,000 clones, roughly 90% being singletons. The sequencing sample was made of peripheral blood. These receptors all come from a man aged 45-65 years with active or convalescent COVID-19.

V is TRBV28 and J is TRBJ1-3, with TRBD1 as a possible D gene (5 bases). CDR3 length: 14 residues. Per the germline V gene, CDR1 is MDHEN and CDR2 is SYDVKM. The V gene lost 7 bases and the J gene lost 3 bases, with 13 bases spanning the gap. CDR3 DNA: TGTGCCAGCACTTTCAGGGCCTTTGGAAACACCATATATTTT. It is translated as CASTFRAFGNTIYF.

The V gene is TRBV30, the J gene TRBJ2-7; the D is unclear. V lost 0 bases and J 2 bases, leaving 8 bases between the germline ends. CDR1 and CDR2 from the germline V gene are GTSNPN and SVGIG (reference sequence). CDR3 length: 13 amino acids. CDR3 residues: CAWSVRGPYEQYF. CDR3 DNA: TGTGCCTGGAGTGTCAGAGGTCCCTACGAGCAGTACTTC.

The CDR3 protein is CASSIDQGQGRWAEAFF. CDR3 DNA sequence: TGTGCCAGTAGTATAGATCAGGGACAGGGACGATGGGCTGAAGCTTTCTTT. The V gene is TRBV19, the J gene TRBJ1-1; 9 nucleotides match TRBD1. Germline V CDR1 and CDR2: LNHDA, SQIVND (reference sequence). After removal of 0 bases from V and 6 bases from J, the junction contained 11 bases not matched to a gene. The CDR3 covers 17 residues.

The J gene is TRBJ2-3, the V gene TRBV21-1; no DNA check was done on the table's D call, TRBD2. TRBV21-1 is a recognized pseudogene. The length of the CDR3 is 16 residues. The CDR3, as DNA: TGTGCCAGCAGCCCTGTCGGGCTAGCGAGCACAGATACGCAGTATTTT. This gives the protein CASSPVGLASTDTQYF.

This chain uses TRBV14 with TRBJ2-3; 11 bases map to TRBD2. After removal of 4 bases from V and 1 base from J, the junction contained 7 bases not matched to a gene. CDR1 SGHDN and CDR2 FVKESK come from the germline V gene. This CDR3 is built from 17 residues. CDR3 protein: CASSPTSGSVGTDTQYF. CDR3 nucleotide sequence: TGTGCCAGCAGCCCAACTAGCGGGAGTGTCGGCACAGATACGCAGTATTTT.

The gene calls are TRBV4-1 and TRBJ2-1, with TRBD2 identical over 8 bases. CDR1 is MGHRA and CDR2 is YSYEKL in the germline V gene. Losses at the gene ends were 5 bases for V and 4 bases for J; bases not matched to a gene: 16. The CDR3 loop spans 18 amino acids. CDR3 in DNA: TGCGCCAGCAGCTTCCATGTCCTTACGGGAGGGAAGTACAATGAGCAGTTCTTC. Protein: CASSFHVLTGGKYNEQFF.

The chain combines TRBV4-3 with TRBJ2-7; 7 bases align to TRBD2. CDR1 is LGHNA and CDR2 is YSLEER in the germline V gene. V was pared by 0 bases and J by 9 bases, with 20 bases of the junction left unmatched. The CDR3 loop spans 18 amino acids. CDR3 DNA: TGCGCCAGCAGCCAAGATTTGACTAGCCCAGACCCCGACCGAGGGCAGTACTTC. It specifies CASSQDLTSPDPDRGQYF.

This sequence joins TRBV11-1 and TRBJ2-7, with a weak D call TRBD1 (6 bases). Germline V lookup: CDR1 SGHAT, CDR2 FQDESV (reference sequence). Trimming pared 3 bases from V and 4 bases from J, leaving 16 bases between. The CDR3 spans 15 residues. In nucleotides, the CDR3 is TGTGCCAGCAGCTTTTCAGGGGCCCAAGAATACGAGCAGTACTTC. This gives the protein CASSFSGAQEYEQYF.

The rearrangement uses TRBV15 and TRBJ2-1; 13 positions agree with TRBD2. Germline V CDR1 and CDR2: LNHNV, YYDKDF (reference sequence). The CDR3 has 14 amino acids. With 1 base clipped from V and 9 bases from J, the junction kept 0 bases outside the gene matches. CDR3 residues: CATSRGLAGGEQFF. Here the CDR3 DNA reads TGTGCCACCAGCAGAGGACTAGCGGGAGGTGAGCAGTTCTTC.

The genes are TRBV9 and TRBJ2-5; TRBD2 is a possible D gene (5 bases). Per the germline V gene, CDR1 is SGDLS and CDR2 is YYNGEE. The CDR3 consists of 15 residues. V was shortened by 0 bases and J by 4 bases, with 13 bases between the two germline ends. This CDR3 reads CASSVGTARGETQYF. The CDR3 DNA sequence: TGTGCCAGCAGCGTAGGCACAGCCCGGGGAGAGACCCAGTACTTC.

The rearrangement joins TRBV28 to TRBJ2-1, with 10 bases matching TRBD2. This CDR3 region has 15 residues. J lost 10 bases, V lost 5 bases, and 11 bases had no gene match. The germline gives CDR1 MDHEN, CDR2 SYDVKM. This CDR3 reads CASSPLGLAVGEQFF. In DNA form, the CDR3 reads TGTGCCAGCAGTCCCCTCGGACTAGCGGTTGGCGAGCAGTTCTTC. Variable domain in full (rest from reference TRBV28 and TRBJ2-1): DVKVTQSSRYLVKRTGEKVFLECVQDMDHENMFWYRQDPGLGLRLIYFSYDVKMKEKGDIPEGYSVSREKKERFSLILESASTNQTSMYLCASSPLGLAVGEQFFGPGTRLTVL.

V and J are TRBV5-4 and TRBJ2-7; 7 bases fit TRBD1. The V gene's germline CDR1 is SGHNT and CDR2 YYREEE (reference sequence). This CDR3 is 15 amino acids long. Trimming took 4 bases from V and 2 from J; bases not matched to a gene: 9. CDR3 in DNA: TGTGCCAGCAGCCCTGGACAGGATATCCCCTACGAGCAGTACTTC. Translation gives CASSPGQDIPYEQYF.

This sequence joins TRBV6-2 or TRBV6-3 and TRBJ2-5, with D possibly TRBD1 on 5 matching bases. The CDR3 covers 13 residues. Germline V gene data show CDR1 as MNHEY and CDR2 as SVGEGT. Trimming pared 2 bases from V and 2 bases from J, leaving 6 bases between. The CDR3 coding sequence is TGTGCCAGCAGTTACAGGGGTCAAGAGACCCAGTACTTC. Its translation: CASSYRGQETQYF.

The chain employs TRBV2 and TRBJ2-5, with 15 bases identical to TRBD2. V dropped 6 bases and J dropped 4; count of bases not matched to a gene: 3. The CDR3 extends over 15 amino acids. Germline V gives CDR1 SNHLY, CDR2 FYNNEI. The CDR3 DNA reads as TGTGCCAGCAGAAGGGGACTAGCGGGAGGAGAGACCCAGTACTTC. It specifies CASRRGLAGGETQYF.

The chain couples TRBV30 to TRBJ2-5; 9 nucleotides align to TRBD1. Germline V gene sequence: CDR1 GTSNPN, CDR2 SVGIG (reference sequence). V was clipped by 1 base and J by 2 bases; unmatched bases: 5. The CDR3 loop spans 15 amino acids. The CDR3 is CAWSDYRGRQETQYF. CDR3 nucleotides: TGTGCCTGGAGTGACTACAGGGGGCGGCAAGAGACCCAGTACTTC.

In DNA form, the CDR3 reads TGCGCCAGCAGCTACCGGGACAAAGGAGAGACCCAGTACTTC. Encoded protein: CASSYRDKGETQYF. The genes are TRBV4-3 and TRBJ2-5; TRBD1 is a possible D gene (6 bases). V was trimmed by 5 bases and J by 4 bases, leaving 14 bases between them. Germline CDR1 and CDR2: LGHNA and YSLEER. The CDR3 sequence is 14 residues long.

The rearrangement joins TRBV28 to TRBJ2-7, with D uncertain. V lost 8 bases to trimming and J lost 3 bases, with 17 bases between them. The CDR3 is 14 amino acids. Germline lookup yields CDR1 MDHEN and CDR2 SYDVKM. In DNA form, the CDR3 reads TGTGCCAGCCCCGGTGACGAGGAGAACTACGAGCAGTACTTC. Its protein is CASPGDEENYEQYF.

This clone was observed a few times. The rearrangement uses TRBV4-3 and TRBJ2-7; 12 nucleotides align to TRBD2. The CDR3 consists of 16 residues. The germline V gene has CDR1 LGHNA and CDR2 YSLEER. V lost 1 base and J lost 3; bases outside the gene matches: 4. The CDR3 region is CASSQGLAGEYYEQYF. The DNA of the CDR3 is TGCGCCAGCAGCCAAGGACTAGCGGGAGAGTACTACGAGCAGTACTTC.

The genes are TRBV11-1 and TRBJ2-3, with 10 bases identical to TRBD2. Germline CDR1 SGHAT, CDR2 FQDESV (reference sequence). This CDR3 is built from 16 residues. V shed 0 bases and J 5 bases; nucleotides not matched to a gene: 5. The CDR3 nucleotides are TGTGCCAGCAGCTTAGCGGGACTAGCGCAACGAGATACGCAGTATTTT. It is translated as CASSLAGLAQRDTQYF.

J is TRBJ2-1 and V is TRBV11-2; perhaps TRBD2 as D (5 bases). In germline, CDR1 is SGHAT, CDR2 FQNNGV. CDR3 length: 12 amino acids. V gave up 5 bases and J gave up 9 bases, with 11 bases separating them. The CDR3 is CASSERGLEQFF. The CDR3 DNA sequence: TGTGCCAGCAGCGAGAGAGGGCTTGAGCAGTTCTTC.

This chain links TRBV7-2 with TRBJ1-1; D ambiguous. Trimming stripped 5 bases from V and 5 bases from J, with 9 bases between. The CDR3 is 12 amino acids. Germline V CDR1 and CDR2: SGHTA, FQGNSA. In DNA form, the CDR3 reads TGTGCCAGCAGCGTTAGGGAGACTGAAGCTTTCTTT. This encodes CASSVRETEAFF.